Listed here are 22 T cell receptor beta chains from one sample, sequenced in a study of T cell responses to AZD1222 COVID-19 vaccine. The repertoire was sequenced with immunoSEQ multiplex PCR; TCRdb's copy has only in-frame clones and lacks some. The sample holds about 190,000 clones, approximately 90% seen once. The sample in question was peripheral blood, obtained on day 0 of AZD1222 vaccination. All receptors come from an adult in good health.

This chain uses TRBV21-1 with TRBJ1-5; whether TRBD1, the table's D call, matches the DNA was not checked. TRBV21-1 represents a pseudogene. CDR3 length: 11 residues. CDR3 in DNA: TGTGCCGGCTCAGGGGCTCAGCCCCAGCATTTT. It specifies CAGSGAQPQHF.

This clone was detected only once. The chain is built from TRBV28 and TRBJ1-1, with 9 bases matching TRBD1. The V segment lost 5 bases and the J segment 3 bases; nucleotides outside the gene matches: 10. CDR3 length equals 16 residues. Germline V gives CDR1 MDHEN, CDR2 SYDVKM. The CDR3, as DNA: TGTGCCAGCAGTCTCATAACCGGGACAGGGCACACTGAAGCTTTCTTT. Its protein is CASSLITGTGHTEAFF.

The V gene is TRBV4-1, the J gene TRBJ2-7; 9 nucleotides line up with TRBD2. Germline CDR1 reads MGHRA; CDR2 reads YSYEKL. The CDR3 is 16 residues long. After removal of 3 bases from V and 4 bases from J, the junction contained 10 bases not matched to a gene. The DNA for the CDR3 is TGCGCCAGCAGCCAGAGGCAAAGCGGGAGGACTTACGAGCAGTACTTC. It codes for CASSQRQSGRTYEQYF.

This clone came up once. J is TRBJ2-7 and V is TRBV9; unclear D gene. V lost 0 bases and J lost 0, with 4 bases in between. The CDR3 extends over 13 amino acids. Germline V gives CDR1 SGDLS, CDR2 YYNGEE. The CDR3 sequence: CASSVDISYEQYF. Written as DNA, the CDR3 is TGTGCCAGCAGCGTAGACATCTCCTACGAGCAGTACTTC.

J is TRBJ2-7 and V is TRBV4-3, with 7 bases aligning to TRBD2. The CDR3 length is 17 residues. V lost 1 base and J lost 2; bases outside the gene matches: 11. Looked up from germline, CDR1 is LGHNA and CDR2 is YSLEER. The DNA of the CDR3 is TGCGCCAGCAGCCAAGGGGTCCGGGGCGGGGGACCCTACGAGCAGTACTTC. This gives the protein CASSQGVRGGGPYEQYF.

This rearrangement joins TRBV7-9 to TRBJ2-1; a possible D gene is TRBD2 (6 bases). This CDR3 has 18 residues. The V gene's germline CDR1 is SEHNR and CDR2 FQNEAQ (reference sequence). Trimming left V 2 bases short and J 0 bases short, with 17 bases between. The CDR3 DNA reads as TGTGCCAGCAGCTTATATCCGAGGATAGCGGACTCCTACAATGAGCAGTTCTTC. It encodes CASSLYPRIADSYNEQFF. The full variable domain, with the rest looked up from reference TRBV7-9 and TRBJ2-1, is DTGVSQNPRHKITKRGQNVTFRCDPISEHNRLYWYRQTLGQGPEFLTYFQNEAQLEKSRLLSDRFSAERPKGSFSTLEIQRTEQGDSAMYLCASSLYPRIADSYNEQFFGPGTRLTVL.

The CDR3 DNA follows: TGTGCCAGCTTTGGCAGGGTGAACAATCAGCCCCAGCATTTT. This gives the protein CASFGRVNNQPQHF. V is TRBV28 and J is TRBJ1-5, with D maybe TRBD1 (5 bases). Per germline, CDR1 MDHEN and CDR2 SYDVKM. The CDR3 covers 14 residues. Trimming took off 8 bases at V and 3 bases at J, with 14 bases between the two ends.

The chain recombines TRBV27 with TRBJ1-2, with TRBD1 matching 9 bases. CDR3 length: 14 residues. Unmatched junction bases numbered 11, after V lost 8 bases and J lost 7 bases. The V gene's germline CDR1 is MNHEY and CDR2 SMNVEV (reference sequence). Here the CDR3 DNA reads TGTGCCAGCTCCTGGGACAGGGAGACAAGTGGCTACACCTTC. Protein sequence: CASSWDRETSGYTF.

The chain links TRBV19 to TRBJ2-1, with 16 positions matching TRBD2. The trim removed 5 bases at V and 7 bases at J, leaving 5 bases unmatched. Germline V gives CDR1 LNHDA, CDR2 SQIVND (reference sequence). This CDR3 region has 16 residues. For the CDR3, the DNA is TGTGCCAGTAGTTCAGGGACTAGCGGGAGGGGGAATGAGCAGTTCTTC. Its protein is CASSSGTSGRGNEQFF.

V and J are TRBV29-1 and TRBJ2-6, with D perhaps given as TRBD1 or TRBD2 (5 bases each). V lost 6 bases and J lost 0, with 15 bases in between. Germline values: CDR1 SQVTM, CDR2 ANQGSEA. CDR3 length: 16 residues. In nucleotides, the CDR3 is TGCAGCGTCCGCCTCCGGGACCACTCTGGGGCCAACGTCCTGACTTTC. Protein product: CSVRLRDHSGANVLTF.

The rearrangement links TRBV28 to TRBJ1-5; possibly TRBD1 for D (6 bases). This CDR3 contains 15 residues. V lost 0 bases and J lost 3, with 9 bases in between. Germline V gene sequence: CDR1 MDHEN, CDR2 SYDVKM. CDR3 region: CASSLWTGFNQPQHF. The CDR3 DNA is TGTGCCAGCAGTTTATGGACAGGATTCAATCAGCCCCAGCATTTT.

The chain employs TRBV9 and TRBJ1-2; D gene uncertain. V dropped 0 bases and J dropped 3 bases, with 6 bases sitting between them. Germline CDR1 SGDLS, CDR2 YYNGEE. The CDR3 consists of 13 residues. Written as DNA, the CDR3 is TGTGCCAGCAGCGTAGTCGAGGACTATGGCTACACCTTC. Its translation: CASSVVEDYGYTF.

The gene calls are TRBV11-2 and TRBJ2-7; D possibly matches TRBD1 or TRBD2 (6 bases each). V lost 3 bases to trimming and J lost 3 bases, with 18 bases between them. CDR1 SGHAT and CDR2 FQNNGV come from the germline V gene. CDR3 length: 16 amino acids. In nucleotides, the CDR3 is TGTGCCAGCAGCTTGTCATTTCGGGGGCCCTACTACGAGCAGTACTTC. It encodes CASSLSFRGPYYEQYF.

The genes are TRBV15 and TRBJ1-2; tentative D call: TRBD1 (6 bases). The CDR3 has 17 residues. Trimming left V 3 bases short and J 3 bases short, with 20 bases between. Germline CDR1 reads LNHNV; CDR2 reads YYDKDF (reference sequence). The CDR3 DNA is TGTGCCACCAGCAGCTTAATTCAGGGGAAGACCTACTATGGCTACACCTTC. Amino acids: CATSSLIQGKTYYGYTF.

The V gene is TRBV7-9, the J gene TRBJ1-5; the D is unclear. V lost 4 bases to trimming and J lost 7 bases, with 14 bases between them. CDR1 and CDR2 from the germline V gene are SEHNR and FQNEAQ (reference sequence). This CDR3 is 14 amino acids long. CDR3 bases: TGTGCCAGCAGCTCCACAGACCAGAGACAGCCCCAGCATTTT. It yields the protein CASSSTDQRQPQHF.

This clone showed up just a few times. The chain combines TRBV19 with TRBJ1-1, with 8 bases identical to TRBD1. Germline CDR1 LNHDA, CDR2 SQIVND (reference sequence). Trimming took 3 bases from V and 3 from J; bases not matched to a gene: 9. The length of the CDR3 is 16 residues. The CDR3 nucleotides read TGTGCCAGTAGTATCAATTCTCGGACAGGGCACACTGAAGCTTTCTTT. This translates into CASSINSRTGHTEAFF.

The genes are TRBV25-1 and TRBJ2-7; D is ambiguous. V dropped 3 bases and J dropped 4 bases, with 1 base sitting between them. CDR1 MGHDK and CDR2 SYGVNS come from the germline V gene. The CDR3 sequence is 10 residues long. CDR3 sequence (DNA): TGTGCCAGCAGTGATTACGAGCAGTACTTC. This codes for CASSDYEQYF.

The rearrangement uses TRBV27 and TRBJ2-5; 14 bases line up with TRBD2. The CDR3 is 17 residues long. Germline values: CDR1 MNHEY, CDR2 SMNVEV (reference sequence). The V gene end was trimmed by 2 bases and the J gene end by 5 bases; junction bases not matched to a gene: 7. The CDR3 DNA reads as TGTGCCAGCAGTTTAAATGGGGGACTAGCGGGAGCGGAGACCCAGTACTTC. Amino acid sequence: CASSLNGGLAGAETQYF.

The rearrangement uses TRBV18 and TRBJ1-3, with D unresolved. The length of the CDR3 is 15 residues. Trimming left V 1 base short and J 1 base short, with 8 bases between. Germline V gene sequence: CDR1 KGHSH, CDR2 LQKENI. CDR3 region: CASSPLLASGNTIYF. CDR3 coding DNA: TGTGCCAGCTCACCACTCTTAGCTTCTGGAAACACCATATATTTT.

The chain combines TRBV6-5 with TRBJ2-1, with D uncertain. Germline V gene lookup returns CDR1 MNHEY and CDR2 SVGAGI. The CDR3 contains 14 residues. The V and J ends lost 0 bases and 6 bases respectively, with 9 bases between them. The CDR3 reads CASSYSVSGNEQFF. The CDR3 DNA follows: TGTGCCAGCAGTTACTCCGTATCTGGCAATGAGCAGTTCTTC.

The chain couples TRBV18 to TRBJ1-5, with TRBD1 matching over 8 bases. The germline V gene encodes CDR1 KGHSH and CDR2 LQKENI. Trimming cost V 6 bases and J 4 bases; bases outside gene matches: 8. CDR3 size: 15 residues. The CDR3 DNA sequence: TGTGCCAGCTCTCCAGATGGACAGGGTAATCAGCCCCAGCATTTT. Its protein product is CASSPDGQGNQPQHF.

The chain joins TRBV7-9 to TRBJ1-4; D gene uncertain. This CDR3 has 14 amino acids. V gave up 0 bases and J gave up 3 bases, with 5 bases separating them. Germline assignment: CDR1 SEHNR and CDR2 FQNEAQ (reference sequence). The CDR3 protein is CASSLARANEKLFF. The CDR3 nucleotides read TGTGCCAGCAGCTTAGCAAGGGCTAATGAAAAACTGTTTTTT.